Below, 25 T cell receptor beta chains from the same sample are listed, as sequenced in a study of cytomegalovirus exposure and HLA in healthy donors (dated by TCRdb to 2015 to 2018). Library preparation used the immunoSEQ multiplex PCR assay. For the multiplex PCR, a mixture combining 60 forward primers for TCR Vbeta segments and 13 reverse primers for TCR Jbeta segments was used. Imported from immuneACCESS, the table was reduced by TCRdb to in-frame sequences with V and J called. These copies leave out some clones; in studies compared against another copy, an unresolved V gene accounts for under half, and the cause of the remainder is not known. A total of 200,000 to 250,000 clones appear in this sample, just over 75% of them only once. Jointly, the top ten make up about 0.63% of the sample. Sequenced: PBMCs. The receptors were gathered from a young man in good health and CMV-seronegative.

V and J are TRBV7-6 and TRBJ2-2; 8 bases agree with TRBD2. Germline CDR1 reads SGHVS; CDR2 reads FNYEAQ. The CDR3 sequence is 14 residues long. Trimming at V came to 6 bases and at J to 6 bases, leaving 6 bases not matched to a gene. The CDR3 DNA is TGTGCCAGCAGTCAGTCGGGGGGGGCCGGGGAGCTGTTTTTT. It encodes CASSQSGGAGELFF.

This clone was found a few times. The rearrangement uses TRBV10-1 and TRBJ2-3; D is ambiguous. This CDR3 is built from 16 residues. Trimming stripped 0 bases from V and 4 bases from J, with 14 bases between. Germline lookup yields CDR1 WNHNN and CDR2 SYGVQD (reference sequence). In DNA form, the CDR3 reads TGCGCCAGCAGTGAGTCTCCCTTGGGCCCTCCAGATACGCAGTATTTT. Protein sequence: CASSESPLGPPDTQYF.

This clone was counted between two and nine times. This chain connects TRBV5-1 to TRBJ2-4, with TRBD1 identical over 7 bases. The CDR3 spans 15 residues. The V and J ends lost 4 bases and 5 bases, in that order; junction bases with no gene match: 9. Looked up from germline, CDR1 is SGHRS and CDR2 is YFSETQ. CDR3 DNA: TGCGCCAGCAGCGTGATAGGGGGCGCCCAAAACATTCAGTACTTC. Translation: CASSVIGGAQNIQYF.

The chain couples TRBV28 to TRBJ1-5, with 7 bases lining up with TRBD1. The germline CDR1 and CDR2 sequences are MDHEN and SYDVKM. The CDR3 length is 15 residues. Trimming cost V 6 bases and J 7 bases; bases outside gene matches: 12. CDR3 residues: CASSPPLGGRQPQHF. The CDR3 bases are TGTGCCAGCAGCCCCCCCCTAGGGGGCAGGCAGCCCCAGCATTTT.

The chain combines TRBV2 with TRBJ1-5; D is undetermined. The germline V gene encodes CDR1 SNHLY and CDR2 FYNNEI. The CDR3 contains 12 residues. With 7 bases removed from V and 4 bases from J, the gap between germline ends came to 8 bases. The CDR3 nucleotides are TGTGCCAGCACTAGAGGGAATCAGCCCCAGCATTTT. Protein sequence: CASTRGNQPQHF.

The chain employs TRBV6-4 and TRBJ1-2; 9 bases fit TRBD1. This CDR3 comprises 13 residues. Trimming cost V 7 bases and J 5 bases; bases outside gene matches: 5. Germline V gene lookup returns CDR1 MRHNA and CDR2 SNTAGT. The CDR3: CASTPGQGYGYTF. CDR3 nucleotide sequence: TGTGCCAGCACCCCGGGACAGGGATATGGCTACACCTTC.

The J gene is TRBJ2-3, the V gene TRBV19, with a weak D call TRBD1 (6 bases). The germline gives CDR1 LNHDA, CDR2 SQIVND (reference sequence). V was trimmed by 6 bases and J by 7 bases, leaving 17 bases between them. The CDR3 extends over 14 amino acids. The CDR3 region is CASRTGSTLNTQYF. DNA of the CDR3: TGTGCCAGTAGAACAGGGTCGACCCTCAATACGCAGTATTTT.

This chain connects TRBV7-3 to TRBJ2-5, with D possibly matching TRBD1 (5 bases). This CDR3 is built from 15 residues. With 4 bases removed from V and 2 bases from J, the gap between germline ends came to 14 bases. The germline V gene has CDR1 SGHTA and CDR2 FQGTGA. This CDR3 reads CASSSRRGVQETQYF. The CDR3 DNA is TGTGCCAGCAGCTCCCGAAGGGGCGTTCAAGAGACCCAGTACTTC.

The chain employs TRBV10-2 and TRBJ2-5; possible D gene TRBD2, 5 bases. The CDR3 covers 12 residues. Germline CDR1 reads WSHSY; CDR2 reads SAAADI. The V gene lost 7 bases and the J gene lost 1 base, with 7 bases spanning the gap. CDR3 nucleotides: TGCGCCAGCAACGGAGGCCAAGAGACCCAGTACTTC. Its translation: CASNGGQETQYF.

The rearrangement joins TRBV19 to TRBJ1-1, with D possibly TRBD1 on 5 matching bases. Germline loops: CDR1 LNHDA, CDR2 SQIVND (reference sequence). Trimming shortened V by 5 bases and J by 4 bases, and 14 bases separated the two germline ends. The CDR3 is 14 residues long. The CDR3: CASSFRDRGTEAFF. The CDR3 DNA reads TGTGCCAGTAGTTTCCGAGATAGGGGCACTGAAGCTTTCTTT.

This clone was observed once. The chain links TRBV28 to TRBJ2-2, with D uncertain. Trimming shortened V by 7 bases and J by 5 bases, and 8 bases separated the two germline ends. Germline V lookup: CDR1 MDHEN, CDR2 SYDVKM. This CDR3 is built from 12 residues. This CDR3 is CASTTRTGELFF. CDR3 DNA sequence: TGTGCCAGCACCACGAGGACCGGGGAGCTGTTTTTT.

This chain uses TRBV6-1 with TRBJ1-1; D ambiguous. CDR3 length equals 15 residues. The V and J ends lost 2 bases and 1 base respectively, with 11 bases between them. Germline-derived CDR1 and CDR2 are MNHNS and SASEGT. CDR3 DNA: TGTGCCAGCAGTGAAAGGTGGCGGCAGAACACTGAAGCTTTCTTT. The encoded protein is CASSERWRQNTEAFF.

The genes are TRBV9 and TRBJ1-3; the D is unclear. The germline CDR1 and CDR2 sequences are SGDLS and YYNGEE. The CDR3 length is 17 residues. The V end lost 4 bases, the J end lost 2 bases, and 19 bases lay between the germline ends. CDR3 nucleotide sequence: TGTGCCAGCAGCCCTACGTCAGGCGGAGGGACTGGAAACACCATATATTTT. The encoded protein is CASSPTSGGGTGNTIYF.

The rearrangement joins TRBV4-1 to TRBJ2-7; 11 bases fit TRBD2. This CDR3 spans 15 amino acids. Germline trimming cut 2 bases from V and 2 bases from J; bases unmatched to any gene: 2. Per the germline V gene, CDR1 is MGHRA and CDR2 is YSYEKL. The CDR3 sequence is CASSQPTSGAYEQYF. CDR3 bases: TGCGCCAGCAGCCAACCGACTAGCGGGGCCTACGAGCAGTACTTC.

The gene calls are TRBV5-1 and TRBJ1-2, with 11 bases matching TRBD1. The CDR3 length is 14 residues. Per germline, CDR1 SGHRS and CDR2 YFSETQ. Trimming at V came to 4 bases and at J to 8 bases, leaving 7 bases not matched to a gene. In DNA, the CDR3 is TGCGCCAGCAGCCCATCGGGACAGGGGGTCGGCTACACCTTC. Translating it yields CASSPSGQGVGYTF.

This chain joins TRBV23-1 and TRBJ2-5, with unresolved D. TRBV23-1 is an ORF, and what it does is uncertain. Trimming cost V 11 bases and J 8 bases, with 24 bases left between them. The CDR3 extends over 14 amino acids. The DNA of the CDR3 is TGCGCCCAAAGCCCGAAAGCTCCAGTACTAACCCAGTACTTC. Its translation: CAQSPKAPVLTQYF.

This chain joins TRBV27 and TRBJ2-3, with 11 positions matching TRBD2. V lost 2 bases to trimming and J lost 6 bases; unmatched junction nucleotides: 10. The CDR3 covers 17 residues. Germline V gene lookup returns CDR1 MNHEY and CDR2 SMNVEV (reference sequence). CDR3 nucleotides: TGTGCCAGCAGTTTAATCCCGGGACTAGCGGAGGAGGATACGCAGTATTTT. Its protein product is CASSLIPGLAEEDTQYF.

The chain recombines TRBV14 with TRBJ1-3; perhaps TRBD1 as D (6 bases). Germline V gene sequence: CDR1 SGHDN, CDR2 FVKESK. This CDR3 region has 14 residues. V gave up 4 bases and J gave up 2 bases, with 9 bases separating them. The DNA of the CDR3 is TGTGCCAGCAGCCCACAGGGTACTGGAAACACCATATATTTT. Its protein is CASSPQGTGNTIYF.

The rearrangement uses TRBV30 and TRBJ1-2; D gene uncertain. Germline V gives CDR1 GTSNPN, CDR2 SVGIG (reference sequence). This CDR3 is built from 14 residues. V lost 4 bases and J 8 bases, leaving 20 bases between the germline ends. The CDR3 spells CAWTRPGRERGYTF. The CDR3 DNA reads as TGTGCCTGGACTCGACCCGGGAGGGAACGCGGCTACACCTTC.

The sample holds one count of this clone. The chain combines TRBV11-2 with TRBJ2-3; possibly TRBD2 for D (6 bases). This CDR3 has 15 amino acids. Trimming cost V 5 bases and J 2 bases, with 14 bases left between them. Germline lookup yields CDR1 SGHAT and CDR2 FQNNGV. The CDR3: CASSENSGYTDTQYF. The CDR3 DNA reads as TGTGCCAGCAGCGAAAATAGCGGTTACACAGATACGCAGTATTTT.

The J gene is TRBJ2-5, the V gene TRBV9; D ambiguous. The last part of the DNA fits TRBJ2-7 better; the J call may be wrong. The germline gives CDR1 SGDLS, CDR2 YYNGEE. This CDR3 is built from 14 residues. CDR3 amino acids: CASSVVDFSYEQYF. In DNA, the CDR3 is TGTGCCAGCAGCGTAGTTGACTTTTCCTACGAGCAGTACTTC.

The chain combines TRBV5-1 with TRBJ1-3; no reliable D call. The CDR3 sequence is 16 residues long. CDR1 and CDR2 (germline): SGHRS, YFSETQ. V was shortened by 0 bases and J by 0 bases, with 10 bases between the two germline ends. The CDR3 spells CASSLAGLGSGNTIYF. As DNA, the CDR3 is TGCGCCAGCAGCTTGGCGGGTTTGGGCTCTGGAAACACCATATATTTT.

This chain links TRBV30 with TRBJ2-7; no firm D call. Per germline, CDR1 GTSNPN and CDR2 SVGIG (reference sequence). CDR3 length: 13 residues. The V end lost 1 base, the J end lost 2 bases, and 9 bases lay between the germline ends. The CDR3 reads CAWSASFPYEQYF. DNA of the CDR3: TGTGCCTGGAGTGCCAGTTTCCCCTACGAGCAGTACTTC.

The V call is TRBV5-5, the J call TRBJ2-7; TRBD2 matches 9 bases. CDR3 length: 16 residues. The V segment lost 1 base and the J segment 3 bases; nucleotides outside the gene matches: 8. The V gene's germline CDR1 is SGHKS and CDR2 YYEKEE (reference sequence). This CDR3 reads CASSLSLAGSIYEQYF. The CDR3 DNA reads as TGTGCCAGCAGCTTGTCGCTAGCGGGATCCATCTACGAGCAGTACTTC.

This chain joins TRBV7-8 and TRBJ1-5; D is ambiguous. Germline CDR1 reads SGHVS; CDR2 reads FQNEAQ. This CDR3 spans 14 amino acids. Trimming shortened V by 6 bases and J by 2 bases, and 11 bases separated the two germline ends. The CDR3 nucleotides are TGTGCCAGCAGGCCAGGAAATGGCAATCAGCCCCAGCATTTT. Amino acid sequence: CASRPGNGNQPQHF.